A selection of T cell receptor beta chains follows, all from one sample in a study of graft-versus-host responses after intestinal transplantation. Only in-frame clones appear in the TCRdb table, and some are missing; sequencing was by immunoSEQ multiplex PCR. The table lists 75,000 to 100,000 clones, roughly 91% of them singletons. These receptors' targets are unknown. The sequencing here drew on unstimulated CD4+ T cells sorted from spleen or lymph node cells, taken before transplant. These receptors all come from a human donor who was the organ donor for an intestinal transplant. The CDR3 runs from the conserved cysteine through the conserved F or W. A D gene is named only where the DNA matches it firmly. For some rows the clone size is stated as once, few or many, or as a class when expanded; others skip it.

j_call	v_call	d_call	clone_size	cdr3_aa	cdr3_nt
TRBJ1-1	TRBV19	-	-	CASSIPGRGLLAFF	TGTGCCAGTAGTATCCCAGGGCGGGGGTTACTAGCTTTCTTT
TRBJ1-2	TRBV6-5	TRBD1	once	CASSYGRTGTYGYTF	TGTGCCAGCAGTTACGGTCGGACAGGGACCTATGGCTACACCTTC
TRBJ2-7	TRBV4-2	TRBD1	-	CASSHGTGGLSSYEQYF	TGTGCCAGCAGCCATGGGACAGGGGGTCTCAGCTCCTACGAGCAGTACTTC
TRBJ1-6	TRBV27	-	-	CASSFRQAFDSPLHF	TGTGCCAGCAGTTTCCGACAGGCTTTCGATTCACCCCTCCACTTT
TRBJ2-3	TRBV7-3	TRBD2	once	CASSQRPGGGDTQYF	TGTGCCAGCAGCCAGAGGCCGGGGGGAGGAGATACGCAGTATTTT
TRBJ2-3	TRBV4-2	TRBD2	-	CASSQPTSSTSGEGLYTQYF	TGTGCCAGCAGCCAACCCACCTCCTCGACTAGCGGGGAAGGGTTGTATACGCAGTATTTT
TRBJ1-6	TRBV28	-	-	CASSLQGYNSPLHF	TGTGCCAGCAGTTTACAGGGGTATAATTCACCCCTCCACTTT
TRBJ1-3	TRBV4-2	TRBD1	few	CASSQGQGNTIYF	TGTGCCAGCAGCCAGGGACAGGGAAACACCATATATTTT
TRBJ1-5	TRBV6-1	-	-	CASSLGASNQPQHF	TGTGCCAGCAGCCTGGGAGCTAGCAATCAGCCCCAGCATTTT
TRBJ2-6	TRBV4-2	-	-	CASSQVGRPIRSGANVLTF	TGTGCCAGCAGCCAAGTGGGCAGACCAATCCGCTCTGGGGCCAACGTCCTGACTTTC
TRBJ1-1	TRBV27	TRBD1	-	CASFRTGRNTEAFF	TGTGCCAGCTTTAGGACAGGGAGGAACACTGAAGCTTTCTTT
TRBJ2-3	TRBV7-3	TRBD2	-	CASSLAGGRDTQYF	TGTGCCAGCAGCTTAGCGGGGGGGCGAGATACGCAGTATTTT
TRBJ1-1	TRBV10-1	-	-	CASTPGWSRTEAFF	TGCGCCAGCACCCCCGGGTGGTCACGCACTGAAGCTTTCTTT
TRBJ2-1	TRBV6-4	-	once	CASSLREDNNEQFF	TGTGCCAGCAGTCTGCGGGAAGATAACAATGAGCAGTTCTTC
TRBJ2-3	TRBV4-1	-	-	CASSQEPGAGIDTQYF	TGCGCCAGCAGCCAAGAGCCTGGGGCGGGGATAGATACGCAGTATTTT
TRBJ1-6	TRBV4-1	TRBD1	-	CASSLGQGAFNSPLHF	TGCGCCAGCAGCCTTGGACAGGGGGCTTTTAATTCACCCCTCCACTTT
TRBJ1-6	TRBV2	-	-	CASGTGNSPLHF	TGTGCCAGCGGTACAGGGAATTCACCCCTCCACTTT
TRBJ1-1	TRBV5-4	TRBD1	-	CASSLASRGLTEAFF	TGTGCCAGCAGCTTGGCTAGCAGGGGGCTGACTGAAGCTTTCTTT